The next 22 T cell receptor beta chains were all read from a single sample in a study of T cell changes during pregnancy in multiple sclerosis. Repertoires were generated with immunoSEQ multiplex PCR, while TCRdb's copy carries only in-frame clones and drops some. This sample yields approximately 31,000 clones, of which more than 90% are seen a single time; around 0.42% belongs to the top ten. The specimen comprised CD4+ T cells from peripheral blood mononuclear cells, sampled in the second trimester of pregnancy. The origin of the receptors is a female donor in good health, enrolled as a control in a pregnancy study.

The V call is TRBV27, the J call TRBJ2-5, with a weak D call TRBD1 (7 bases). Germline CDR1 reads MNHEY; CDR2 reads SMNVEV (reference sequence). The CDR3 totals 15 residues. Trimming removed 5 bases from V and 2 bases from J, with 15 bases in between. CDR3 residues: CASSPPTGRQETQYF. For the CDR3, the DNA is TGTGCCAGCAGTCCCCCGACAGGGAGGCAAGAGACCCAGTACTTC.

The chain uses TRBV5-6 and TRBJ1-1; no clear D gene. The CDR3 consists of 11 residues. Per germline, CDR1 SGHDT and CDR2 YYEEEE. Trimming took 1 base from V and 11 from J, leaving 9 bases between them. The CDR3 protein is CASSLSGPAFF. As DNA, the CDR3 is TGTGCCAGCAGCTTGTCAGGCCCGGCTTTCTTT.

The chain joins TRBV7-8 to TRBJ1-2; D is perhaps TRBD1 (5 bases). V lost 3 bases and J 7 bases, leaving 15 bases between the germline ends. Germline V lookup: CDR1 SGHVS, CDR2 FQNEAQ. The CDR3 contains 14 residues. This chain's CDR3 is CASSFAATGGGYTF. CDR3 nucleotides: TGTGCCAGCAGCTTTGCCGCTACCGGGGGTGGCTACACCTTC.

The rearrangement joins TRBV27 to TRBJ2-1; 8 nucleotides align to TRBD1. Germline CDR1 reads MNHEY; CDR2 reads SMNVEV (reference sequence). This CDR3 comprises 20 residues. The trim removed 3 bases at V and 2 bases at J, leaving 18 bases unmatched. In DNA form, the CDR3 reads TGTGCCAGCAGTTTCCAATTTAGGACAGGGAAGGGGGGAACCTACAATGAGCAGTTCTTC. It translates to CASSFQFRTGKGGTYNEQFF.

The V gene is TRBV7-8, the J gene TRBJ2-1, with TRBD2 matching 9 bases. Germline V gene lookup returns CDR1 SGHVS and CDR2 FQNEAQ. CDR3 length equals 15 residues. V lost 2 bases to trimming and J lost 8 bases; unmatched junction nucleotides: 7. As DNA, the CDR3 is TGTGCCAGCAGCTTAAGGGCGGGGGGGCTGGATGAGCAGTTCTTC. This gives the protein CASSLRAGGLDEQFF. The entire variable domain, with the rest obtained from reference TRBV7-8 and TRBJ2-1, is as follows: GAGVSQSPRYKVAKRGQDVALRCDPISGHVSLFWYQQALGQGPEFLTYFQNEAQLDKSGLPSDRFFAERPEGSVSTLKIQRTQQEDSAVYLCASSLRAGGLDEQFFGPGTRLTVL.

This chain connects TRBV6-5 to TRBJ2-3; the match to TRBD2 covers 7 bases. The germline V gene encodes CDR1 MNHEY and CDR2 SVGAGI. V was pared by 6 bases and J by 5 bases, with 8 bases of the junction left unmatched. The CDR3 contains 14 residues. The CDR3: CASRPTGRIDTQYF. Written as DNA, the CDR3 is TGTGCCAGCAGGCCTACCGGGAGGATAGATACGCAGTATTTT.

The genes are TRBV4-1 and TRBJ2-1; 9 bases agree with TRBD1. The germline CDR1 and CDR2 sequences are MGHRA and YSYEKL. Trimming at V came to 1 base and at J to 2 bases, leaving 3 bases not matched to a gene. This CDR3 has 16 residues. The CDR3 coding sequence is TGCGCCAGCAGCCAAGGGGACAGGGCCACCTACAATGAGCAGTTCTTC. Its protein is CASSQGDRATYNEQFF.

The V and J genes are TRBV19 and TRBJ1-4; 7 nucleotides align to TRBD1. Germline V gives CDR1 LNHDA, CDR2 SQIVND (reference sequence). Trimming removed 8 bases from V and 6 bases from J; junction bases left unmatched: 9. The CDR3 runs to 14 residues. The CDR3 here is CASGKQGLDEKLFF. The CDR3 nucleotides are TGTGCCAGTGGGAAACAGGGGCTCGATGAAAAACTGTTTTTT.

This sequence joins TRBV6-6 and TRBJ2-2, with D possibly being TRBD2 (5 bases). Looked up from germline, CDR1 is MNHNY and CDR2 is SVGAGI (reference sequence). The V gene lost 2 bases and the J gene lost 3 bases, with 7 bases spanning the gap. The CDR3 runs 14 residues. CDR3 in amino acids: CASSYVRDTGELFF. The DNA for the CDR3 is TGTGCCAGCAGTTACGTGAGGGACACCGGGGAGCTGTTTTTT.

This rearrangement joins TRBV25-1 to TRBJ1-4; D possibly corresponds to TRBD1 (5 bases). Germline assignment: CDR1 MGHDK and CDR2 SYGVNS. V lost 3 bases and J lost 8, with 22 bases in between. The CDR3 length is 17 residues. In nucleotides, the CDR3 is TGTGCCAGCAGTGAGATTCCCGACAGCCGAAGGGGAGAAAAACTGTTTTTT. Amino acids: CASSEIPDSRRGEKLFF.

This sequence joins TRBV10-3 and TRBJ2-7; 10 nucleotides agree with TRBD2. The CDR3 contains 16 residues. The V and J ends lost 6 bases and 5 bases, in that order; junction bases with no gene match: 13. Germline-derived CDR1 and CDR2 are ENHRY and SYGVKD. In DNA form, the CDR3 reads TGTGCCATCAGACTTCACCTAGCGGGAGCTTCTGACGAGCAGTACTTC. Amino acid sequence: CAIRLHLAGASDEQYF.

The chain joins TRBV6-5 to TRBJ2-7; D is ambiguous. V lost 2 bases, J lost 2 bases, and 7 bases lay in between. CDR3 length: 13 residues. The germline V gene encodes CDR1 MNHEY and CDR2 SVGAGI. The CDR3: CASSYRSPYEQYF. Here the CDR3 DNA reads TGTGCCAGCAGTTACCGGTCGCCCTACGAGCAGTACTTC.

The chain has TRBV5-1 and TRBJ2-2; 9 nucleotides match TRBD1. The CDR3 spans 14 residues. V shed 6 bases and J 8 bases; nucleotides not matched to a gene: 8. Germline V lookup: CDR1 SGHRS, CDR2 YFSETQ. This chain's CDR3 is CASNRGQGIGELFF. For the CDR3, the DNA is TGCGCCAGCAACCGGGGACAGGGCATAGGGGAGCTGTTTTTT.

The chain links TRBV28 to TRBJ1-1; D uncertain. The CDR3 contains 13 residues. The germline CDR1 and CDR2 sequences are MDHEN and SYDVKM. Deletions cut 6 bases from V and 4 bases from J, with 12 bases between. The CDR3: CASRESGSTEAFF. The CDR3 bases are TGTGCCAGCAGAGAAAGTGGGAGCACTGAAGCTTTCTTT.

The gene calls are TRBV2 and TRBJ2-1; TRBD2 agrees at 11 bases. The CDR3 has 14 amino acids. Germline trimming cut 6 bases from V and 8 bases from J; bases unmatched to any gene: 6. CDR1 and CDR2 (germline): SNHLY, FYNNEI. The DNA of the CDR3 is TGTGCCAGCAGCGGACTAGCGGGTAGCCATGAGCAGTTCTTC. It yields the protein CASSGLAGSHEQFF.

This clone has only one observation. The chain combines TRBV6-5 with TRBJ1-1, with 7 bases lining up with TRBD1. Germline values: CDR1 MNHEY, CDR2 SVGAGI. Trimming at V came to 6 bases and at J to 1 base, leaving 5 bases not matched to a gene. The CDR3 length is 14 residues. CDR3 DNA sequence: TGTGCCAGCAGGACCAGGGACAGGAACACTGAAGCTTTCTTT. Translating gives CASRTRDRNTEAFF.

This chain joins TRBV15 and TRBJ1-5; 10 bases fit TRBD1. The V segment lost 1 base and the J segment 4 bases; nucleotides outside the gene matches: 7. The germline V gene encodes CDR1 LNHNV and CDR2 YYDKDF (reference sequence). The CDR3 consists of 17 residues. CDR3 protein: CATSRVGTGADNQPQHF. In DNA form, the CDR3 reads TGTGCCACCAGCAGAGTAGGGACAGGGGCAGATAATCAGCCCCAGCATTTT.

The rearrangement uses TRBV30 and TRBJ1-5; 9 nucleotides agree with TRBD1. Germline lookup yields CDR1 GTSNPN and CDR2 SVGIG (reference sequence). CDR3 size: 20 residues. J was trimmed by 1 base and V by 0 bases; bases with no gene match: 16. The CDR3 region has the DNA TGTGCCTGGAGTGTAGGAGTCGGGACAGGGAACTCACTAAGCAATCAGCCCCAGCATTTT. This gives the protein CAWSVGVGTGNSLSNQPQHF.

The V call is TRBV13, the J call TRBJ1-1, with 8 nucleotides matching TRBD1. The junction had 5 bases not matched to a gene; V was cut back by 5 bases and J by 3 bases. CDR3 length: 14 amino acids. Germline V gives CDR1 PRHDT, CDR2 FYEKMQ (reference sequence). The CDR3 loop is CASSNTGGDTEAFF. DNA of the CDR3: TGTGCCAGCAGCAACACAGGGGGAGACACTGAAGCTTTCTTT. The full variable domain, rest sourced from reference TRBV13 and TRBJ1-1, is AAGVIQSPRHLIKEKRETATLKCYPIPRHDTVYWYQQGPGQDPQFLISFYEKMQSDKGSIPDRFSAQQFSDYHSELNMSSLELGDSALYFCASSNTGGDTEAFFGQGTRLTVV.

The chain combines TRBV6-1 with TRBJ2-5; 13 nucleotides match TRBD2. The junction had 2 bases not matched to a gene; V was cut back by 2 bases and J by 5 bases. CDR1 and CDR2 (germline): MNHNS, SASEGT. There are 15 residues in the CDR3. For the CDR3, the DNA is TGTGCCAGCAGTGAAACGACTAGCGGGAGGGAGACCCAGTACTTC. Residues: CASSETTSGRETQYF.

The genes are TRBV30 and TRBJ1-4; possible D gene TRBD1, 5 bases. CDR3 size: 13 residues. Germline lookup yields CDR1 GTSNPN and CDR2 SVGIG (reference sequence). Trimming pared 0 bases from V and 7 bases from J, leaving 9 bases between. CDR3: CAWSVRRAEKLFF. DNA for the CDR3: TGTGCCTGGAGTGTTCGCAGGGCTGAAAAACTGTTTTTT.

J is TRBJ2-2 and V is TRBV7-9; 7 positions agree with TRBD2. Germline values: CDR1 SEHNR, CDR2 FQNEAQ (reference sequence). The CDR3 contains 15 residues. V was clipped by 6 bases and J by 5 bases; unmatched bases: 9. This CDR3 reads CASRSTGTKTGELFF. The CDR3 DNA is TGTGCCAGCAGATCCACCGGGACTAAGACCGGGGAGCTGTTTTTT.